The clone carrying this T cell receptor beta chain was seen ten or more times. Thyroid ultrasound, orbital computed tomography, clinical symptoms, and serum thyroxine and TRAb underpinned diagnoses. Germline V lookup: CDR1 DFQATT, CDR2 SNEGSKA (reference sequence). This CDR3 is 11 amino acids long. V was clipped by 5 bases and J by 3 bases, with 7 bases between them. TCR beta CDR3 regions were amplified from RNA transcripts. TCR CDR3 regions were first amplified by RT-PCR with HTBI primers. Each CDR3 protein gets one entry after TCRdb re-called the multiplex PCR reads with MiXCR. Of under 350,000 distinct CDR3 sequences in the sample, 15% to 20% were seen once. These data originate in a study of T cells in Graves' hyperthyroidism and ophthalmopathy.

The gene calls are TRBV20-1 and TRBJ1-2; D is ambiguous. Sequencing used blood. This TCR came from a woman aged 55-69 years with Graves' ophthalmopathy. CDR3 residues: CSASDHYGYTF. CDR3 nucleotide sequence: TGCAGTGCTTCCGACCACTATGGCTACACCTTC.